Listed below are T cell receptor beta chains from one sample, sequenced in a study of blood T cells in healthy people across ages. TCRdb re-called the 5' RACE reads with MiXCR, one entry per CDR3 protein. The data contain about 970,000 distinct CDR3 sequences, approximately 50% of them singletons. Sequencing used blood. The receptors originated from a woman aged 60-75 years in good health. CDR3s include the opening cysteine and the closing phenylalanine or tryptophan. A D gene is named only where the DNA matches it firmly. Clone size is not always given. Where it is, it says once, few, many or a class for expanded clones.

d_call,v_call,j_call,clone_size,cdr3_nt,cdr3_aa
-,TRBV29-1,TRBJ1-1,once,TGCAGCGCCGGGCGGAGCGACACTGAAGCTTTCTTT,CSAGRSDTEAFF
TRBD1,TRBV20-1,TRBJ2-3,-,TGCAGTGCTCCAGGGGGCGGAGCCACAGATACGCAGTATTTT,CSAPGGGATDTQYF
-,TRBV12-3/TRBV12-4,TRBJ2-5,few,TGTGCCAGTGATCGGGGGGCTGGAGAGACCCAGTACTTC,CASDRGAGETQYF
-,TRBV10-1,TRBJ2-5,many,TGCGCCAGCAGTCCAGGAAGGGAAGGGACCCAGTACTTC,CASSPGREGTQYF
-,TRBV5-1,TRBJ2-1,few,TGCGCCAGCAGTTTGGGGGGAGTTTACAATGAGCAGTTCTTC,CASSLGGVYNEQFF
-,TRBV16,TRBJ1-2,-,TGTGCCAGCGTGGGTTCGACGAGTCGTACTTATGGCTACACCTTC,CASVGSTSRTYGYTF
TRBD1,TRBV6-2/TRBV6-3,TRBJ2-1,-,TGTGCCAGCACCACAGGGGGAGCCAGGGATCATGAGCAGTTCTTC,CASTTGGARDHEQFF
TRBD1,TRBV3-1,TRBJ1-2,few,TGTGCCAGCAGCCAAATACGGACAGGGGATTATGGCTACACCTTC,CASSQIRTGDYGYTF
TRBD1,TRBV6-6,TRBJ2-7,-,TGTGCCAGCACCCGACTAGGACAGGGGGCGGACGAGCAGTACTTC,CASTRLGQGADEQYF
-,TRBV6-5,TRBJ2-3,-,TGTGCCAGCAGTTACGTGGTCTCAGATACGCAGTATTTT,CASSYVVSDTQYF
TRBD2,TRBV15,TRBJ2-7,few,TGTGCCGTTGGACTAGCGGGAGTTTACGAGCAGTACTTC,CAVGLAGVYEQYF
-,TRBV24-1,TRBJ2-5,-,TGTGCCACCAGTGATTTACGGCCGTCGGGAGAGACCCAGTACTTC,CATSDLRPSGETQYF
TRBD2,TRBV29-1,TRBJ2-7,-,TGCAGCGTCTCCGGGGGGGGATTCAGCGAGCAGTACTTC,CSVSGGGFSEQYF
TRBD2,TRBV10-1,TRBJ2-3,-,TGCGCCAGCAGGGGAACGCTAGCGGGAGGAACAGATACGCAGTATTTT,CASRGTLAGGTDTQYF
-,TRBV29-1,TRBJ2-1,-,TGCAGCGCGGGGGACAGCGAAACCTACAATGAGCAGTTCTTC,CSAGDSETYNEQFF
-,TRBV20-1,TRBJ2-7,-,TGCAGTGCTAGAGATCCAACCGGGACTGCCTCCTACGAGCAGTACTTC,CSARDPTGTASYEQYF
TRBD1,TRBV20-1,TRBJ1-1,once,TGCAGTGGAGACAGGGGCGGTAGTGAAGCTTTCTTT,CSGDRGGSEAFF
TRBD2,TRBV27,TRBJ2-3,-,TGTGCCAGCAGTCCGCACAGACTAGCGGGTCCAAAAGATACGCAGTATTTT,CASSPHRLAGPKDTQYF
-,TRBV12-3/TRBV12-4,TRBJ2-5,many,TGTGCCAGCACGCTTGCGGGGGAGACCCAGTACTTC,CASTLAGETQYF
-,TRBV24-1,TRBJ2-5,few,TGTGCCACCAGTGATTACCAGGCGGAGACCCAGTACTTC,CATSDYQAETQYF